This T cell receptor beta chain came from a study of radiotherapy plus CTLA-4 blockade in lung cancer. Only in-frame clones appear in the TCRdb table, and some are missing; sequencing was by immunoSEQ multiplex PCR. The sample lists 25,000 to 30,000 clones, approximately 77% seen once, with 20% to 25% in the top ten. Germline V CDR1 and CDR2: LNHDA, SQIVND (reference sequence). The CDR3 has 14 amino acids. V dropped 7 bases and J dropped 4 bases, with 16 bases sitting between them. This clone was counted a few times. This rearrangement joins TRBV19 to TRBJ1-1; TRBD1 might be the D (5 bases). The specimen was peripheral blood, collected from a patient treated with radiotherapy plus ipilimumab. The TCR was taken from a human donor with non-small cell lung cancer that progressed on radiotherapy plus ipilimumab. The CDR3 sequence is CASTLGAGSTEAFF. The DNA of the CDR3 is TGTGCCAGTACCCTCGGGGCCGGGAGCACTGAAGCTTTCTTT.